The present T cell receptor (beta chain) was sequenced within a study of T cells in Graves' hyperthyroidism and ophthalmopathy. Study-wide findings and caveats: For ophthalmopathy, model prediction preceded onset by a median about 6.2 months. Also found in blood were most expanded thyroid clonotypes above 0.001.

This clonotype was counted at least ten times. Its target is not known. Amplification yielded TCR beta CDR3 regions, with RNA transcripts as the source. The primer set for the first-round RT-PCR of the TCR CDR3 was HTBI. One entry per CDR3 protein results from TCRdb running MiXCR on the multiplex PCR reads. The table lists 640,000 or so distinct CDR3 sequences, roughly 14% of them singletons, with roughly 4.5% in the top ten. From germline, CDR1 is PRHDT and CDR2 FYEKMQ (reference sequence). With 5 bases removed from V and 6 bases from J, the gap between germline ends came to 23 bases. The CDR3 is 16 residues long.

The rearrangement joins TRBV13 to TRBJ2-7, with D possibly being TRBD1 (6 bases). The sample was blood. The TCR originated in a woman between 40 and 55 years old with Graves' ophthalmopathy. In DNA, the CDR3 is TGTGCCAGCAGCCCTATGACAGGCTCGAGTACGGGCGAGCAGTACTTC. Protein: CASSPMTGSSTGEQYF.